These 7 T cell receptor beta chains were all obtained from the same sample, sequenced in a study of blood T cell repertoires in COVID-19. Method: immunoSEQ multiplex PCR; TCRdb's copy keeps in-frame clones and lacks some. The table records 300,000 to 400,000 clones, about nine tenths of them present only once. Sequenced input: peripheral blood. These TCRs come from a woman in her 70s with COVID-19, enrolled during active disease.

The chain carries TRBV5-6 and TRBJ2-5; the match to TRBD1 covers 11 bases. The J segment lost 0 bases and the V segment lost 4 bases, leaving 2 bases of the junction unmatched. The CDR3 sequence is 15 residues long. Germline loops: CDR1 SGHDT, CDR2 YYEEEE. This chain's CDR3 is CASSRDRGYQETQYF. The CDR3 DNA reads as TGTGCCAGCAGCCGGGACAGGGGGTACCAAGAGACCCAGTACTTC.

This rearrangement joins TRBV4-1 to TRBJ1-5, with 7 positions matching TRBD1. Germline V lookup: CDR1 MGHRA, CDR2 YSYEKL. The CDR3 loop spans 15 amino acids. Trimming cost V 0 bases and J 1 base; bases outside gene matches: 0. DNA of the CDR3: TGCGCCAGCAGCCAAGAGGACAGGAGCAATCAGCCCCAGCATTTT. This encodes CASSQEDRSNQPQHF.

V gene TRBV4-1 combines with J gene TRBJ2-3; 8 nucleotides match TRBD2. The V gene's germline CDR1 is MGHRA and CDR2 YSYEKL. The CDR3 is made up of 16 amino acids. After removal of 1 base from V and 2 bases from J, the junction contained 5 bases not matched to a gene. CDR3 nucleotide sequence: TGCGCCAGCAGCCAAGTCGGAGCGGGGGACACAGATACGCAGTATTTT. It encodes CASSQVGAGDTDTQYF.

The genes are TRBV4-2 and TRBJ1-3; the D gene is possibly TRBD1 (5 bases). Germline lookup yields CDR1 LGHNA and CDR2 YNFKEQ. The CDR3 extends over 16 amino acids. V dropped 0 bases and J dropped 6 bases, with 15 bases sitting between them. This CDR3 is CASSQDQGGGVNTIYF. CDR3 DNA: TGTGCCAGCAGCCAAGACCAAGGCGGGGGAGTAAACACCATATATTTT.

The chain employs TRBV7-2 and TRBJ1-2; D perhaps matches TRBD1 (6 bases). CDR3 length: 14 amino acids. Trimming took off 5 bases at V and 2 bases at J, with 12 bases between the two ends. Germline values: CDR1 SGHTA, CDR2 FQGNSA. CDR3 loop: CASSAAGQNYGYTF. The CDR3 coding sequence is TGTGCCAGCAGCGCCGCTGGACAGAACTATGGCTACACCTTC.

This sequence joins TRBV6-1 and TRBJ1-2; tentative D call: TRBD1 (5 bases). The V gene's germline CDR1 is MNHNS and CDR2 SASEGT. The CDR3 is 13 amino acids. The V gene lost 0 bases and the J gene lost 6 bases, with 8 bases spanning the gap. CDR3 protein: CASSEAEGDGYTF. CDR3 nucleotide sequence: TGTGCCAGCAGTGAAGCGGAAGGGGATGGCTACACCTTC.

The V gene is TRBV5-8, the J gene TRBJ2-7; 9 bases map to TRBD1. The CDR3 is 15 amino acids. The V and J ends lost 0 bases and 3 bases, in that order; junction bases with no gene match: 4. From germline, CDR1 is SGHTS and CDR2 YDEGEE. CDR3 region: CASSLDGTGLYEQYF. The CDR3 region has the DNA TGTGCCAGCAGCTTGGACGGGACAGGGCTCTACGAGCAGTACTTC.